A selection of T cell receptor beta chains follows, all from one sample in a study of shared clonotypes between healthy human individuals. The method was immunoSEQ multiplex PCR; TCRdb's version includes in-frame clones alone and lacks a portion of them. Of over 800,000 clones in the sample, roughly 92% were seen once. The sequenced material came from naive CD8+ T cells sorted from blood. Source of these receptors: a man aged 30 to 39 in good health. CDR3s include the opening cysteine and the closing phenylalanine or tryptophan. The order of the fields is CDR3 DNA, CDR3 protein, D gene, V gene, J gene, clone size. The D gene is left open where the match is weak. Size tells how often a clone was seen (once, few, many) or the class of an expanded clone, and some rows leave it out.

CDR3 DNA: TGTGCCAGCTCACCGTCAGGGGCCAGAGACACCGGGGAGCTGTTTTTT
CDR3 protein: CASSPSGARDTGELFF
D gene: NA
V gene: TRBV18
J gene: TRBJ2-2
clone size: NA

CDR3 DNA: TGTGCCAGCAGCCCCCCAGGACAGGGTACCACAGATACGCAGTATTTT
CDR3 protein: CASSPPGQGTTDTQYF
D gene: TRBD1
V gene: TRBV7-9
J gene: TRBJ2-3
clone size: NA

CDR3 DNA: TGTGCCAGCAGAACCCCCCGGCCCACTAGCGGGAGCCGTACAGATACGCAGTATTTT
CDR3 protein: CASRTPRPTSGSRTDTQYF
D gene: TRBD2
V gene: TRBV28
J gene: TRBJ2-3
clone size: once

CDR3 DNA: TGTGCCAGTAGTAGAGCCCGGAACAATGAGCAGTTCTTC
CDR3 protein: CASSRARNNEQFF
D gene: NA
V gene: TRBV19
J gene: TRBJ2-1
clone size: NA

CDR3 DNA: TGTGCCAGCAGTGAATTCTCACCCAGGGATAGAAACACCATATATTTT
CDR3 protein: CASSEFSPRDRNTIYF
D gene: NA
V gene: TRBV6-1
J gene: TRBJ1-3
clone size: NA

CDR3 DNA: TGTGCCAGCGAGGAGGGCGAAAAACTGTTTTTT
CDR3 protein: CASEEGEKLFF
D gene: NA
V gene: TRBV6-6
J gene: TRBJ1-4
clone size: NA

CDR3 DNA: TGTGCCAGCAGCTTGATGGGTTACAATGAGCAGTTCTTC
CDR3 protein: CASSLMGYNEQFF
D gene: NA
V gene: TRBV5-5
J gene: TRBJ2-1
clone size: NA

CDR3 DNA: TGTGCCAGCAGCGTAGCTACGGTAGCGGGAGTTCCTGAGCAGTTCTTC
CDR3 protein: CASSVATVAGVPEQFF
D gene: TRBD2
V gene: TRBV9
J gene: TRBJ2-1
clone size: NA

CDR3 DNA: TGCGCCAGCAGCCAAGGGGACGGAGCCTACGAGCAGTACTTC
CDR3 protein: CASSQGDGAYEQYF
D gene: NA
V gene: TRBV4-3
J gene: TRBJ2-7
clone size: NA

CDR3 DNA: TGTGCCAGCGAGCGGGAGGGTGGCGAGCAGTACTTC
CDR3 protein: CASEREGGEQYF
D gene: TRBD2
V gene: TRBV27
J gene: TRBJ2-7
clone size: NA

CDR3 DNA: TGTGCCAGCAGCAACCGGACAGGGTGGTATGGCTACACCTTC
CDR3 protein: CASSNRTGWYGYTF
D gene: TRBD1
V gene: TRBV7-6
J gene: TRBJ1-2
clone size: NA

CDR3 DNA: TGTGCCAGTACTAAGGGGGACATCGACTATGGCTACACCTTC
CDR3 protein: CASTKGDIDYGYTF
D gene: NA
V gene: TRBV19
J gene: TRBJ1-2
clone size: NA

CDR3 DNA: TGTGCCAGCAGCAGAGACAGGGGGTCGGAGAATGAGCAGTTCTTC
CDR3 protein: CASSRDRGSENEQFF
D gene: TRBD1
V gene: TRBV6-4
J gene: TRBJ2-1
clone size: NA